The 4 T cell receptor beta chains below were found in one sample sequenced in a study of early T cells in non-severe SARS-CoV-2 infection. Each CDR3 protein gets one entry after TCRdb re-called the 5' RACE reads with MiXCR. Of fewer than 40,000 distinct CDR3 sequences listed, 5.5% to 7% were seen once; the top ten hold around 5%. Sequencing used whole blood. All receptors derive from an adult who was a healthcare worker with PCR-confirmed SARS-CoV-2 infection or an uninfected control (not recorded which).

This clonotype was seen at least ten times. The chain combines TRBV10-3 with TRBJ2-3, with D tentatively TRBD1 (5 bases). CDR1 ENHRY and CDR2 SYGVKD come from the germline V gene. The CDR3 has 16 amino acids. Trimming left V 8 bases short and J 0 bases short, with 18 bases between. CDR3 bases: TGTGCCATCTCTACGTTGGGGCGGCCTAGCACAGATACGCAGTATTTT. This gives the protein CAISTLGRPSTDTQYF.

The chain combines TRBV7-8 with TRBJ2-4; 16 bases align to TRBD2. From germline, CDR1 is SGHVS and CDR2 FQNEAQ. This CDR3 region has 20 residues. V shed 5 bases, J shed 6 bases, and the junction held 16 bases outside the gene matches. CDR3 sequence: CASSPRSIGTSGRVGNIQYF. The CDR3 nucleotides are TGTGCCAGCAGCCCTCGCTCCATCGGGACTAGCGGGAGGGTTGGAAACATTCAGTACTTC.

The chain recombines TRBV28 with TRBJ2-2, with D unresolved. The V and J ends lost 7 bases and 1 base respectively, with 10 bases between them. CDR1 is MDHEN and CDR2 is SYDVKM in the germline V gene. CDR3 size: 14 residues. CDR3 loop: CASNPGQNTGELFF. Written as DNA, the CDR3 is TGTGCCAGCAATCCGGGCCAGAACACCGGGGAGCTGTTTTTT.

In its sample, this clonotype was seen many times. This chain joins TRBV20-1 and TRBJ2-7; 9 bases agree with TRBD2. Germline CDR1 DFQATT, CDR2 SNEGSKA (reference sequence). With 0 bases clipped from V and 5 bases from J, the junction kept 8 bases outside the gene matches. CDR3 length: 15 residues. CDR3 protein: CSARDGVAGVHEQYF. CDR3 bases: TGCAGTGCTAGAGATGGAGTAGCGGGAGTTCACGAGCAGTACTTC.